The sequence of this TCR beta chain was determined in a study of shared clonotypes between healthy human individuals. TCRdb's copy holds only in-frame clones and misses some; the assay was immunoSEQ multiplex PCR. The sample shows 2 million to 2.5 million clones, almost 96% of them seen only once. Notes on the study in general: An effect of sequencing depth on clonotype sharing among donors was expected. Shared clonotypes: approximately 5% naive CD4, under 4% naive CD8, around 2.4% memory CD4, about 0.41% memory CD8. Only blood samples were collected, and tissue repertoires likely differ.

There are 15 residues in the CDR3. The germline gives CDR1 SGHTA, CDR2 FQGNSA. J gave up 0 bases and V 3 bases, and 2 bases lay outside the gene matches. Worth noting for this clone: Its antigen is not identified. At the DNA level, this CDR3 is encoded by other sequences in the same sample as well.

The donors were adults (healthy and HIV-negative) with no recent acute infections or vaccinations. This chain joins TRBV7-2 and TRBJ1-3; TRBD1 matches 7 bases. Sequenced input: naive CD4+ T cells sorted from blood. The subset is: CD45RA+ positively selected. The sequence derives from a man aged 18 to 29 in good health. The CDR3, as DNA: TGTGCCAGCAGCTTGGGGACAGTCTCTGGAAACACCATATATTTT. Its translation: CASSLGTVSGNTIYF.